These 6 T cell receptor beta chains share one sample of origin, sequenced in a study of T cell changes during pregnancy in multiple sclerosis. TCRdb's table, derived via immunoSEQ multiplex PCR, lists solely in-frame clones and lacks some. The sample yields around 41,000 clones, 91% seen once. This specimen consisted of CD4+ T cells from peripheral blood mononuclear cells, obtained in the third trimester of pregnancy. These TCRs come from a female donor in good health, enrolled as a control in a pregnancy study.

The rearrangement links TRBV30 to TRBJ1-2; 7 bases agree with TRBD1. The CDR3 runs to 12 residues. Germline values: CDR1 GTSNPN, CDR2 SVGIG (reference sequence). V dropped 7 bases and J dropped 2; count of bases not matched to a gene: 4. The CDR3 sequence: CASSTGNYGYTF. The CDR3 DNA is TGTGCCTCCTCGACAGGGAACTATGGCTACACCTTC.

The J gene is TRBJ2-7, the V gene TRBV4-1; 9 bases are shared with TRBD2. J lost 1 base, V lost 0 bases, and 4 bases had no gene match. Germline loops: CDR1 MGHRA, CDR2 YSYEKL. There are 16 residues in the CDR3. CDR3 amino acids: CASSQDVSGGSYEQYF. In DNA form, the CDR3 reads TGCGCCAGCAGCCAAGACGTTAGCGGGGGATCCTACGAGCAGTACTTC.

The rearrangement links TRBV29-1 to TRBJ1-2, with TRBD1 as a possible D gene (5 bases). This CDR3 has 15 amino acids. Trimming removed 1 base at V and 0 bases at J, with 12 bases between. Germline values: CDR1 SQVTM, CDR2 ANQGSEA. The DNA of the CDR3 is TGCAGCGTTGAAGCCAGGGTTAGGGCTAACTATGGCTACACCTTC. Its protein product is CSVEARVRANYGYTF.

The rearrangement links TRBV6-1 to TRBJ2-5, with D possibly TRBD1 on 6 matching bases. Trimming pared 6 bases from V and 2 bases from J, leaving 10 bases between. The germline gives CDR1 MNHNS, CDR2 SASEGT. There are 13 residues in the CDR3. This CDR3 reads CASRTGTQETQYF. The CDR3 nucleotides read TGTGCCAGCAGGACAGGAACGCAAGAGACCCAGTACTTC.

The chain employs TRBV18 and TRBJ1-4, with TRBD1 as a possible D gene (6 bases). Germline V gene lookup returns CDR1 KGHSH and CDR2 LQKENI. V shed 2 bases and J shed 4 bases, with 11 bases lying between them. The CDR3 is 15 amino acids. The DNA for the CDR3 is TGTGCCAGCTCACCAAGGACAGAACATAATGAAAAACTGTTTTTT. It encodes CASSPRTEHNEKLFF.

About this clone: Just one base apart from a much larger clone, this may be a read error. Other DNA sequences in this specimen translate into the identical CDR3. The rearrangement uses TRBV15 and TRBJ2-5; 7 nucleotides line up with TRBD1. Germline CDR1 and CDR2: LNHNV and YYDKDF (reference sequence). The CDR3 consists of 14 residues. V shed 0 bases and J 5 bases; nucleotides not matched to a gene: 3. CDR3 protein: CATSRDGTEETQYF. In nucleotides, the CDR3 is TGTGCCACCAGCAGAGACGGGACAGAGGAGACCCAGTACTTC. The full variable domain, in which reference TRBV15 and TRBJ2-5 provide the parts outside the CDR3, is DAMVIQNPRYQVTQFGKPVTLSCSQTLNHNVMYWYQQKSSQAPKLLFHYYDKDFNNEADTPDNFQSRRPNTSFCFLDIRSPGLGDTAMYLCATSRDGTEETQYFGPGTRLLVL.